Listed here are 21 T cell receptor beta chains from one sample, sequenced in a study of CD8 T cells in Susac syndrome. Random hexamers were used to reverse transcribe an amount of roughly 0.5 to 1 ug RNA. TCRdb passed the immunoSEQ multiplex PCR reads through MiXCR, listing each CDR3 protein once. The sample shows roughly 84,000 distinct CDR3 sequences, 90% to 97% of them seen only once. Sequencing was carried out using CD8+ T cells from PBMCs. The source of these receptors is a human donor with Susac syndrome.

The chain uses TRBV20-1 and TRBJ2-7; 7 bases line up with TRBD1. J was trimmed by 2 bases and V by 3 bases; bases with no gene match: 7. In germline, CDR1 is DFQATT, CDR2 SNEGSKA (reference sequence). CDR3 length equals 14 residues. DNA for the CDR3: TGCAGTGCTAGGAAGACAGGGAACCCCTACGAGCAGTACGTC. Translating gives CSARKTGNPYEQYV.

The CDR3 protein is CASSQGKFTEAFF. CDR3 nucleotides: TGTGCCAGCAGCCAGGGCAAGTTCACTGAAGCTTTCTTT. V usage is TRBV14 and J usage is TRBJ1-1; D uncertain. Germline CDR1 and CDR2: SGHDN and FVKESK. This CDR3 contains 13 residues. Trimming pared 3 bases from V and 4 bases from J, leaving 9 bases between.

The V gene is TRBV7-8, the J gene TRBJ1-2; D remains unclear. The germline V gene has CDR1 SGHVS and CDR2 FQNEAQ. Deletions cut 5 bases from V and 6 bases from J, with 10 bases between. CDR3 size: 12 residues. CDR3 region: CASSPTGNGYTF. Written as DNA, the CDR3 is TGTGCCAGCAGCCCCACGGGGAATGGCTACACCTTC. The full variable domain, in which reference TRBV7-8 and TRBJ1-2 provide the parts outside the CDR3, is GAGVSQSPRYKVAKRGQDVALRCDPISGHVSLFWYQQALGQGPEFLTYFQNEAQLDKSGLPSDRFFAERPEGSVSTLKIQRTQQEDSAVYLCASSPTGNGYTFGSGTRLTVV.

The chain links TRBV7-2 to TRBJ1-3, with D possibly being TRBD1 (5 bases). Germline CDR1 reads SGHTA; CDR2 reads FQGNSA. V lost 2 bases to trimming and J lost 4 bases, with 12 bases between them. CDR3 length equals 15 residues. DNA of the CDR3: TGTGCCAGCAGCTTATGGCCAGGGATAGGAAACACCATATATTTT. Residues: CASSLWPGIGNTIYF.

The CDR3 bases are TGTGCCAGCAGTTACGGCGGGAGTTTGGCCGAGCAGTACTTC. This encodes CASSYGGSLAEQYF. The chain combines TRBV6-5 with TRBJ2-7, with 7 bases that match TRBD2. CDR1 MNHEY and CDR2 SVGAGI come from the germline V gene. This CDR3 has 14 residues. V shed 2 bases, J shed 6 bases, and the junction held 7 bases outside the gene matches.

The chain employs TRBV11-2 and TRBJ2-7; D is possibly TRBD1 or TRBD2 (5 bases each). V was trimmed by 5 bases and J by 8 bases, leaving 13 bases between them. The CDR3 is made up of 12 amino acids. From germline, CDR1 is SGHAT and CDR2 FQNNGV. The CDR3 is CASSHKWGKQYF. In DNA, the CDR3 is TGTGCCAGCAGCCACAAGTGGGGGAAGCAGTACTTC.

This chain connects TRBV28 to TRBJ2-3; D is uncertain. Trimming removed 5 bases from V and 2 bases from J, with 5 bases in between. CDR3 length: 12 amino acids. Germline CDR1 MDHEN, CDR2 SYDVKM. This chain's CDR3 is CASSVPTDTQYF. CDR3 in DNA: TGTGCCAGCAGTGTCCCCACAGATACGCAGTATTTT.

The chain uses TRBV9 and TRBJ2-7; TRBD2 is a possible D gene (7 bases). Trimming took off 3 bases at V and 2 bases at J, with 24 bases between the two ends. The germline V gene encodes CDR1 SGDLS and CDR2 YYNGEE. CDR3 length: 18 residues. CDR3 coding DNA: TGTGCCAGCAGCGCGTACCCCGAAGGGGGGGGGCGGCCCTACGAGCAGTACTTC. Translated, it gives CASSAYPEGGGRPYEQYF. The full variable domain, in which reference TRBV9 and TRBJ2-7 provide the parts outside the CDR3, is DSGVTQTPKHLITATGQRVTLRCSPRSGDLSVYWYQQSLDQGLQFLIQYYNGEERAKGNILERFSAQQFPDLHSELNLSSLELGDSALYFCASSAYPEGGGRPYEQYFGPGTRLTVT.

The gene calls are TRBV29-1 and TRBJ1-1; D unresolved. This CDR3 has 12 residues. Germline assignment: CDR1 SQVTM and CDR2 ANQGSEA. Between the trimmed V and J ends, which lost 3 bases and 3 bases, there was a span of 8 bases. This chain's CDR3 is CSVDTDHTEAFF. The CDR3 DNA follows: TGCAGCGTTGACACGGACCACACTGAAGCTTTCTTT. Full variable domain (missing parts from reference TRBV29-1 and TRBJ1-1): SAVISQKPSRDICQRGTSLTIQCQVDSQVTMMFWYRQQPGQSLTLIATANQGSEATYESGFVIDKFPISRPNLTFSTLTVSNMSPEDSSIYLCSVDTDHTEAFFGQGTRLTVV.

The rearrangement joins TRBV6-5 to TRBJ1-2; D not certain. V gave up 4 bases and J gave up 8 bases, with 14 bases separating them. Germline values: CDR1 MNHEY, CDR2 SVGAGI. The CDR3 length is 13 residues. CDR3 DNA sequence: TGTGCCAGCAGTTTAGGCCCAGCGGTCGGCTACACCTTC. This encodes CASSLGPAVGYTF.

The chain combines TRBV29-1 with TRBJ2-1; weak D call: TRBD1 (5 bases). The germline V gene has CDR1 SQVTM and CDR2 ANQGSEA. The germline V and J ends were trimmed by 7 bases and 10 bases, with 8 bases remaining between them. The CDR3 is made up of 9 amino acids. The CDR3 is CSDRPEQFF. DNA for the CDR3: TGCAGCGACAGGCCCGAGCAGTTCTTC.

This clonotype was picked up one time. This chain joins TRBV5-1 and TRBJ2-7; TRBD1 aligns across 8 bases. V lost 2 bases, J lost 4 bases, and 2 bases stayed unmatched. Germline V gene lookup returns CDR1 SGHRS and CDR2 YFSETQ. This CDR3 contains 13 residues. The CDR3 nucleotides read TGCGCCAGCAGCTTCGACAGGGGATACGAGCAGTACGTC. Translating it yields CASSFDRGYEQYV.

This chain joins TRBV11-2 and TRBJ2-3; D is undetermined. The CDR3 length is 17 residues. The V and J ends lost 2 bases and 3 bases respectively, with 18 bases between them. Germline V CDR1 and CDR2: SGHAT, FQNNGV. Here the CDR3 reads CASSLSEGIPRTDTQYF. CDR3 nucleotides: TGTGCCAGCAGCTTAAGTGAAGGTATCCCGAGGACAGATACGCAGTATTTT.

This clonotype was recorded once. This chain uses TRBV9 with TRBJ1-2, with D maybe TRBD1 (5 bases). V shed 5 bases and J shed 6 bases, with 11 bases lying between them. Germline V gene data show CDR1 as SGDLS and CDR2 as YYNGEE. This CDR3 is 12 amino acids long. This CDR3 reads CASRARDHGYTF. DNA of the CDR3: TGTGCCAGCAGGGCCAGGGATCATGGCTACACCTTC.

J is TRBJ2-2 and V is TRBV6-5; 7 nucleotides agree with TRBD1. The CDR3 runs 15 residues. Trimming took 5 bases from V and 1 from J; bases not matched to a gene: 4. The germline V gene encodes CDR1 MNHEY and CDR2 SVGAGI. The CDR3 DNA sequence: TGTGCCAGCAGTCCAACAGGGGTGAACACCGGGGAGCTGTTTTTT. Translated, it gives CASSPTGVNTGELFF.

The chain recombines TRBV20-1 with TRBJ2-3; TRBD2 agrees at 7 bases. The J segment lost 4 bases and the V segment lost 5 bases, leaving 9 bases of the junction unmatched. The CDR3 covers 14 residues. The germline V gene has CDR1 DFQATT and CDR2 SNEGSKA (reference sequence). CDR3 region: CSAAQGGSADTQYF. DNA for the CDR3: TGCAGTGCTGCCCAAGGCGGGAGTGCAGATACGCAGTATTTT.

This chain connects TRBV6-1 to TRBJ2-5; a possible D gene is TRBD2 (7 bases). CDR3 length equals 13 residues. Trimming removed 9 bases at V and 4 bases at J, with 15 bases between. Germline V gene sequence: CDR1 MNHNS, CDR2 SASEGT. The chain's CDR3 is CASQPGGAETQYF. For the CDR3, the DNA is TGTGCCAGTCAACCGGGGGGCGCAGAGACCCAGTACTTC.

As concerns this clonotype: The final CDR3 position lacks the conserved phenylalanine or tryptophan, pointing to a likely read error. The V call is TRBV20-1, the J call TRBJ2-7, with D hard to call. V dropped 2 bases and J dropped 3 bases, with 8 bases sitting between them. Germline lookup yields CDR1 DFQATT and CDR2 SNEGSKA (reference sequence). The CDR3 extends over 12 amino acids. CDR3: CSARHKDYEQYL. In DNA, the CDR3 is TGCAGTGCTAGACACAAAGACTACGAGCAGTACCTC.

The chain uses TRBV6-4 and TRBJ1-6; unclear D gene. Trimming left V 4 bases short and J 9 bases short, with 10 bases between. The germline gives CDR1 MRHNA, CDR2 SNTAGT. The CDR3 extends over 13 amino acids. The CDR3 nucleotides read TGTGCCAGCAGTGTCGGTTACGGTTCACCCCTCCACTTT. It encodes CASSVGYGSPLHF.

The rearrangement links TRBV12-3 or TRBV12-4 to TRBJ2-7; D unclear. V lost 6 bases to trimming and J lost 5 bases, with 14 bases between them. This CDR3 spans 13 amino acids. The CDR3 loop is CASRGPPGHEQYF. CDR3 nucleotides: TGTGCCAGCAGAGGACCGCCCGGGCACGAGCAGTACTTC.

J is TRBJ2-5 and V is TRBV6-2 or TRBV6-3; D ambiguous. The CDR3 consists of 13 residues. Looked up from germline, CDR1 is MNHEY and CDR2 is SVGEGT. V lost 0 bases, J lost 9 bases, and 11 bases lay in between. CDR3 protein: CASSYSPFAAQYF. The DNA of the CDR3 is TGTGCCAGCAGTTACTCTCCCTTCGCGGCCCAGTACTTC.